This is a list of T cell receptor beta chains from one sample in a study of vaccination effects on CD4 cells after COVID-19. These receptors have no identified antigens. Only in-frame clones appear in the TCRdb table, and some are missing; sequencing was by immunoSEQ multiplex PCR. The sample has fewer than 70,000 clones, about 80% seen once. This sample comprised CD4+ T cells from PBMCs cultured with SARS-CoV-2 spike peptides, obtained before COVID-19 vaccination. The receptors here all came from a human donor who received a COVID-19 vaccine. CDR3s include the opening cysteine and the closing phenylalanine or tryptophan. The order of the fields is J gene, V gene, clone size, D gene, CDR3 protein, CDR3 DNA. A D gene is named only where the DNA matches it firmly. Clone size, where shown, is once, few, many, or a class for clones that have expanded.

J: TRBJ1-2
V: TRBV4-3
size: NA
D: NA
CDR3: CASSHVGVVGYGYTF
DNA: TGCGCCAGCAGCCACGTAGGGGTAGTCGGCTATGGCTACACCTTC

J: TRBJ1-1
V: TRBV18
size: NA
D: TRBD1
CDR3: CASSPYGQGTTEAFF
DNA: TGTGCCAGCTCACCCTACGGACAGGGGACCACTGAAGCTTTCTTT

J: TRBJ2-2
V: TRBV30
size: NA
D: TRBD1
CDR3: CAWSRDRGQSTGELFF
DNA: TGTGCCTGGAGCAGGGACAGGGGGCAGAGCACCGGGGAGCTGTTTTTT

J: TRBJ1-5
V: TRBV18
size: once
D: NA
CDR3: CASSRDRMSIDNQPQHF
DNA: TGTGCCAGCTCACGTGACAGGATGTCTATAGACAATCAGCCCCAGCATTTT

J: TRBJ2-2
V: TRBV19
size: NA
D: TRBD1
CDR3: CASNSGTGVSGGELFF
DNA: TGTGCCAGTAATTCCGGGACAGGAGTAAGTGGCGGGGAGCTGTTTTTT

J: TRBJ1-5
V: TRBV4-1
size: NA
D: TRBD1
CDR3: CASSQSQGGVNQPQHF
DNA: TGCGCCAGCAGCCAATCACAGGGGGGTGTGAATCAGCCCCAGCATTTT

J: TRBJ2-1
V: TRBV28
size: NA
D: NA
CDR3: CASLLMRSNEQFF
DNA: TGTGCCAGCCTCCTAATGCGGTCCAATGAGCAGTTCTTC

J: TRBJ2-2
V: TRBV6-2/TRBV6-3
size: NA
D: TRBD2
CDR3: CASSSHLAGKDTGELFF
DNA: TGTGCCAGCAGTTCCCATCTAGCGGGGAAGGACACCGGGGAGCTGTTTTTT

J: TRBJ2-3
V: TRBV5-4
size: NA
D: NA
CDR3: CASSLPGRDTQYF
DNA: TGTGCCAGCAGCTTACCTGGGAGAGATACGCAGTATTTT

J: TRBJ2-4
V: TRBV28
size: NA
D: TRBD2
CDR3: CASGTSWRAKNIQYF
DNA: TGTGCCAGTGGGACTAGCTGGCGAGCCAAAAACATTCAGTACTTC

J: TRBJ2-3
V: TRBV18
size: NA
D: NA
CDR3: CASSPRIDTQYF
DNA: TGTGCCAGCTCACCACGAATAGATACGCAGTATTTT

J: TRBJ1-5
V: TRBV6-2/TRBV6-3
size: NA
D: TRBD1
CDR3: CASSWTGVGQPQHF
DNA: TGTGCCAGCAGCTGGACAGGGGTGGGACAGCCCCAGCATTTT

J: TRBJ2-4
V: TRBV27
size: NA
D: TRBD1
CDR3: CASRGQGAIKNIQYF
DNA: TGTGCCAGCAGGGGACAGGGGGCGATTAAAAACATTCAGTACTTC

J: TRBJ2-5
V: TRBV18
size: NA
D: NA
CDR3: CASSPTPVETQYF
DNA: TGTGCCAGCTCACCAACTCCGGTAGAGACCCAGTACTTC

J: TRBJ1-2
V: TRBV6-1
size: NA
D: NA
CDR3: CASSEGGAYYGYTF
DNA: TGTGCCAGCAGTGAGGGAGGGGCCTATTATGGCTACACCTTC

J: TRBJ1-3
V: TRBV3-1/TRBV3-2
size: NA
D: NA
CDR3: CASSQGVFGNTIYF
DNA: TGTGCCAGCAGCCAAGGTGTATTTGGAAACACCATATATTTT

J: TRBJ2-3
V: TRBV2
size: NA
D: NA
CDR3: CASSETGHTDTQYF
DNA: TGTGCCAGCAGTGAAACAGGGCACACAGATACGCAGTATTTT

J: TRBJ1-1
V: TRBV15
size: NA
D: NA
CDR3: CATSRDGTAKAFF
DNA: TGTGCCACCAGCAGAGATGGGACGGCTAAAGCTTTCTTT

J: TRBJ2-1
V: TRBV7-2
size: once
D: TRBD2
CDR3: CASSFSGGTSNEQFF
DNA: TGTGCCAGCAGCTTTTCGGGGGGGACCAGCAATGAGCAGTTCTTC

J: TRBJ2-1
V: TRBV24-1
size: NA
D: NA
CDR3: CATELGPYNEQFF
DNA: TGTGCCACGGAGCTGGGCCCCTACAATGAGCAGTTCTTC

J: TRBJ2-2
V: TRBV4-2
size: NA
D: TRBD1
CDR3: CASKTAGTGNTGELFF
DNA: TGTGCCAGCAAGACCGCCGGGACAGGGAACACCGGGGAGCTGTTTTTT

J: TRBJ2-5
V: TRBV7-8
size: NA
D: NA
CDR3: CASSLVGNSQETQYF
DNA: TGTGCCAGCAGCTTAGTGGGGAACAGCCAAGAGACCCAGTACTTC

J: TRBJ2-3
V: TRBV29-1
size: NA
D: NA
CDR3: CSVEKVMAGLTDTQYF
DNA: TGCAGCGTTGAAAAGGTCATGGCAGGGTTGACAGATACGCAGTATTTT

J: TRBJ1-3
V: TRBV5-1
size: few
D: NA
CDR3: CASSLARDSGNTIYF
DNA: TGCGCCAGCAGCTTGGCCCGGGACTCTGGAAACACCATATATTTT

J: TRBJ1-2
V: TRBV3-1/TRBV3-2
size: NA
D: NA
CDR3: CASSHDPGGGYTF
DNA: TGTGCCAGCAGCCACGACCCGGGAGGGGGCTACACCTTC

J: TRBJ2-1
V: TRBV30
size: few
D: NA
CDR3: CAWSRGGYNEQFF
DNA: TGTGCCTGGAGTAGGGGCGGCTACAATGAGCAGTTCTTC

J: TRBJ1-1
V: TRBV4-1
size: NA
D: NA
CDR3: CASSDRRGGTEAFF
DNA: TGCGCCAGCAGCGATAGGAGGGGTGGCACTGAAGCTTTCTTT